This T cell receptor beta chain derives from a study of cytomegalovirus exposure and HLA in healthy donors. General study findings and limits: The authors listed over 150 TCR beta chains as cytomegalovirus-associated. Prior analysis indicated that the majority of TCR beta V segments exhibited productivity approximately 90% or approximately 30% of the time.

Regarding this clone: Its target is not known.

Trimming took 2 bases from V and 3 from J; bases not matched to a gene: 4. CDR1 SGHNT and CDR2 YYREEE come from the germline V gene (reference sequence). This CDR3 is built from 15 residues. Use of 60 Vbeta and 13 Jbeta primers characterized the PCR. Measured with immunoSEQ multiplex PCR; TCRdb has only the in-frame clones, and not every one. The sample shows more than 110,000 clones, and roughly 2.6% sits with its ten largest clones. While unrecorded immune exposures were likely, the donors were nominally healthy when sampled. The sample was PBMCs. V and J are TRBV5-4 and TRBJ1-2; TRBD1 aligns across 10 bases. This receptor was obtained from a man aged 35 to 55 in good health and CMV-seronegative. The DNA of the CDR3 is TGTGCCAGCAGCTTAGGGACAGGGGTTGACTATGGCTACACCTTC. Its protein product is CASSLGTGVDYGYTF.